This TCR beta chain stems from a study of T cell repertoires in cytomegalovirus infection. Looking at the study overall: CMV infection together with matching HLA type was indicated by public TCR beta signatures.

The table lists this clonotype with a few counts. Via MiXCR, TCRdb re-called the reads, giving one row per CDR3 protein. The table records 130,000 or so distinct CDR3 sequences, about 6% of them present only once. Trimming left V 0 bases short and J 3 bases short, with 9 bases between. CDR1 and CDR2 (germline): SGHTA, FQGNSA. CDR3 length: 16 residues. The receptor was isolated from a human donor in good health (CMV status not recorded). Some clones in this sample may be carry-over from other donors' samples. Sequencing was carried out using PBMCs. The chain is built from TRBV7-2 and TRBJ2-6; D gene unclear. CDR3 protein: CASSLAKGGGANVLTF. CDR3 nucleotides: TGTGCCAGCAGCTTAGCCAAGGGTGGTGGGGCCAACGTCCTGACTTTC.